What follows are 5 T cell receptor beta chains derived from one specimen sequenced in a study of T cell repertoires in cytomegalovirus infection. Their antigen targets remain unknown. TCRdb recomputed calls from the reads with MiXCR, one row per CDR3 protein. The sample carries under 90,000 distinct CDR3 sequences, more than 20% recorded once. The sample consisted of PBMCs, sequenced either directly or after in vitro stimulation (not recorded which). The origin of the receptors is a human donor in good health (CMV status not recorded). Some clones in this sample may be carry-over from other donors' samples.

This clonotype was found a few times. This chain joins TRBV20-1 and TRBJ2-7; D is unclear. The germline V gene has CDR1 DFQATT and CDR2 SNEGSKA (reference sequence). The V and J ends lost 0 bases and 5 bases respectively, with 14 bases between them. This CDR3 has 14 residues. CDR3 DNA sequence: TGCAGTGCTAGAGATATTATCAGGTCGGACGAGCAGTACTTC. It specifies CSARDIIRSDEQYF.

This clonotype was observed a few times. Here the CDR3 reads CASRGTESSYNEQFF. The CDR3 DNA sequence: TGTGCCAGCAGGGGGACAGAGAGCTCCTACAATGAGCAGTTCTTC. The J gene is TRBJ2-1, the V gene TRBV6-1; 7 nucleotides match TRBD1. Germline trimming cut 6 bases from V and 0 bases from J; bases unmatched to any gene: 5. The CDR3 sequence is 15 residues long. CDR1 and CDR2 (germline): MNHNS, SASEGT.

This clonotype was observed a few times. J is TRBJ2-1 and V is TRBV7-9, with 8 bases aligning to TRBD2. V lost 5 bases, J lost 8 bases, and 17 bases stayed unmatched. The CDR3 is made up of 17 amino acids. Germline CDR1 is SEHNR and CDR2 is FQNEAQ (reference sequence). CDR3 coding DNA: TGTGCCAGCAGCCAAAAATTGAGCGGGAGAATTGACTATGAGCAGTTCTTC. Its translation: CASSQKLSGRIDYEQFF.

The rearrangement uses TRBV3-1 and TRBJ2-7; 14 nucleotides match TRBD2. Trimming at V came to 3 bases and at J to 3 bases, leaving 13 bases not matched to a gene. Germline V gene lookup returns CDR1 LGHDT and CDR2 YNNKEL (reference sequence). This CDR3 comprises 19 residues. CDR3 bases: TGTGCCAGCAGCCAGATCGGGACTAGCGGGAGTACCAACTACTACGAGCAGTACTTC. Its translation is CASSQIGTSGSTNYYEQYF.

This chain joins TRBV6-6 and TRBJ2-6; D is ambiguous. The CDR3 is made up of 15 amino acids. V was clipped by 7 bases and J by 5 bases, with 15 bases between them. The germline gives CDR1 MNHNY, CDR2 SVGAGI (reference sequence). CDR3 nucleotides: TGTGCCAGCAAGGGATCCGGCAGATGGGCCAACGTCCTGACTTTC. Its translation is CASKGSGRWANVLTF.